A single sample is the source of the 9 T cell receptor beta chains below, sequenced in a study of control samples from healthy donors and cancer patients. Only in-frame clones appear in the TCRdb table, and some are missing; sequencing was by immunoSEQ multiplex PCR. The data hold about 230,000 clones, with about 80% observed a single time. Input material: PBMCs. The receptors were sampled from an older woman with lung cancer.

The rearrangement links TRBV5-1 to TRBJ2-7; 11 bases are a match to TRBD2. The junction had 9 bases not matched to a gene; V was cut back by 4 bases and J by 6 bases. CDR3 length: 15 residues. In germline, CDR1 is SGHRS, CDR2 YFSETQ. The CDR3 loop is CASSPPSGRMGEQYF. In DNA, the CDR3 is TGCGCCAGCAGCCCTCCTAGCGGGAGGATGGGCGAGCAGTACTTC.

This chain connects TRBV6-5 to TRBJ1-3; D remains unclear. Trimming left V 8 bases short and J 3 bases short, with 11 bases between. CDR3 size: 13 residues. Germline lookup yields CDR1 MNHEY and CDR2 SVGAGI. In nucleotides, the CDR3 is TGTGCCAGCTCGGATACGGTTGGAAACACCATATATTTT. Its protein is CASSDTVGNTIYF.

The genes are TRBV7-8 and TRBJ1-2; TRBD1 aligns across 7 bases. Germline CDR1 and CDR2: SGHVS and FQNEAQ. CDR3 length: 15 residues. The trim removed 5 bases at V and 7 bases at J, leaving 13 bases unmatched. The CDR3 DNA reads TGTGCCAGCAGCGCCACGGGACAGAGCGTGGGTGGCTACACCTTC. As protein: CASSATGQSVGGYTF.

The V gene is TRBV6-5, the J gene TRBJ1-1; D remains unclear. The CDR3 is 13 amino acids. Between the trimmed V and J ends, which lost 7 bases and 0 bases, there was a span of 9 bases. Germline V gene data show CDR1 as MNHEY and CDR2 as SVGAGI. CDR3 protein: CASTPRLNTEAFF. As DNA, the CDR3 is TGTGCCAGCACACCCAGATTGAACACTGAAGCTTTCTTT.

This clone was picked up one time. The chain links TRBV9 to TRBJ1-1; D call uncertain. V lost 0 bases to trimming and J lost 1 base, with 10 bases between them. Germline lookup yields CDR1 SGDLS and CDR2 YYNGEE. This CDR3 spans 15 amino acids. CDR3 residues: CASSVDPGTNTEAFF. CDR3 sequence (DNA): TGTGCCAGCAGCGTAGACCCAGGTACGAACACTGAAGCTTTCTTT.

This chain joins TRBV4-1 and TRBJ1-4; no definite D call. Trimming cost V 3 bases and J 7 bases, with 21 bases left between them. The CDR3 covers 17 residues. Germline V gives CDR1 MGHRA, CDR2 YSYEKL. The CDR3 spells CASSQGPTRSVAEKLFF. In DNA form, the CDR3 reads TGCGCCAGCAGCCAGGGCCCCACCCGGTCCGTGGCTGAAAAACTGTTTTTT.

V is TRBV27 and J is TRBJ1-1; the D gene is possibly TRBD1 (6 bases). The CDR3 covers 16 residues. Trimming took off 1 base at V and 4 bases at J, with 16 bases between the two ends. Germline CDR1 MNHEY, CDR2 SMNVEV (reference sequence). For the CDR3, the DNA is TGTGCCAGCAGTTTATTCCAGGGGAGGGGTTTCACTGAAGCTTTCTTT. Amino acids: CASSLFQGRGFTEAFF.

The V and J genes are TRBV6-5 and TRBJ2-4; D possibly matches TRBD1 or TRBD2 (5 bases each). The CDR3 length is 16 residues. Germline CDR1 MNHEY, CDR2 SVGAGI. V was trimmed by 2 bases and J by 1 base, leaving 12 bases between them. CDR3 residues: CASSYGGEGAKNIQYF. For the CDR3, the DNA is TGTGCCAGCAGTTACGGGGGAGAGGGGGCCAAAAACATTCAGTACTTC.

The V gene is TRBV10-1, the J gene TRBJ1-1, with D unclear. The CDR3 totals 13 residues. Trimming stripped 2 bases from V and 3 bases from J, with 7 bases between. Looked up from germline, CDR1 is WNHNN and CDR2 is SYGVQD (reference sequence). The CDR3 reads CASSEDRDTEAFF. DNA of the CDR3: TGCGCCAGCAGTGAGGACCGAGACACTGAAGCTTTCTTT.